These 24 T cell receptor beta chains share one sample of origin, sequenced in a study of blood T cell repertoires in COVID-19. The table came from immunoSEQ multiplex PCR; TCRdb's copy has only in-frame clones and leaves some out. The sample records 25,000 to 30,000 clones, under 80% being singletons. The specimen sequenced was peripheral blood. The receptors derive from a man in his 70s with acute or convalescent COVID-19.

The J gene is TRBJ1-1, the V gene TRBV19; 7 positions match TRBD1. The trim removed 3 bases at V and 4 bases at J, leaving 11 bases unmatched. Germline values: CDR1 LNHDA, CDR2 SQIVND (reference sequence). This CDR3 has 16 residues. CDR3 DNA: TGTGCCAGTAGTATTGGGGTGGGGGCAGGGGGCACTGAAGCTTTCTTT. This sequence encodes CASSIGVGAGGTEAFF.

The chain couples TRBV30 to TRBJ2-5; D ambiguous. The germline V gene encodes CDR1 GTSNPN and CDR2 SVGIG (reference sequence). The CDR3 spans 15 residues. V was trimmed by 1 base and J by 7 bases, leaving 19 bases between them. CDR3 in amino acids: CAWSGTGTLRGTQYF. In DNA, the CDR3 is TGTGCCTGGAGTGGCACTGGTACGCTTCGAGGGACCCAGTACTTC.

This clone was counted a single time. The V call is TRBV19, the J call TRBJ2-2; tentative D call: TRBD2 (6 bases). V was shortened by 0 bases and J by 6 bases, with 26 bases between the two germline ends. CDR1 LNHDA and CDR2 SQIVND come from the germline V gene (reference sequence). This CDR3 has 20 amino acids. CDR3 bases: TGTGCCAGTAGTATAGATAAGGGTTCCGGGGGAGCATTCGGTCCCGGGGAGCTGTTTTTT. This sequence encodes CASSIDKGSGGAFGPGELFF.

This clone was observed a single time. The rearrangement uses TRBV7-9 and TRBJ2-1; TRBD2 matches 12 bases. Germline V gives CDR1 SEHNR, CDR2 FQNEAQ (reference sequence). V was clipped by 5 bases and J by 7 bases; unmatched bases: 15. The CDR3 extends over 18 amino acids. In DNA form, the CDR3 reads TGTGCCAGCAGCGCGAAGGTACGACTAGCGGGAGTTAGTAATGAGCAGTTCTTC. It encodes CASSAKVRLAGVSNEQFF.

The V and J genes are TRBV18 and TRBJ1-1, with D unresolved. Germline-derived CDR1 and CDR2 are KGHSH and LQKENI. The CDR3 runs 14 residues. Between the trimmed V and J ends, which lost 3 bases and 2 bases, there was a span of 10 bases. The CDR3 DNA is TGTGCCAGCTCACCCCAAGAGGAAAACACTGAAGCTTTCTTT. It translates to CASSPQEENTEAFF.

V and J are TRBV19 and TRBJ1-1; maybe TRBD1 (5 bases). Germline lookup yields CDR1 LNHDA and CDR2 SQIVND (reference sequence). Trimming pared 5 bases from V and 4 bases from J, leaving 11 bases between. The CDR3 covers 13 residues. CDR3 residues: CASSPLGGTEAFF. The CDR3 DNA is TGTGCCAGTAGTCCCTTGGGGGGCACTGAAGCTTTCTTT.

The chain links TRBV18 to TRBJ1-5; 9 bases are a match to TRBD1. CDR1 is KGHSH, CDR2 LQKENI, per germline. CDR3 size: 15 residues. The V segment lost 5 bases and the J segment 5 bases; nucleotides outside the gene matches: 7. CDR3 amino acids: CASSSTGGADQPQHF. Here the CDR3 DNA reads TGTGCCAGCTCATCGACAGGGGGAGCCGATCAGCCCCAGCATTTT. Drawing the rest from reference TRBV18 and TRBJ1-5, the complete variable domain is NAGVMQNPRHLVRRRGQEARLRCSPMKGHSHVYWYRQLPEEGLKFMVYLQKENIIDESGMPKERFSAEFPKEGPSILRIQQVVRGDSAAYFCASSSTGGADQPQHFGDGTRLSIL.

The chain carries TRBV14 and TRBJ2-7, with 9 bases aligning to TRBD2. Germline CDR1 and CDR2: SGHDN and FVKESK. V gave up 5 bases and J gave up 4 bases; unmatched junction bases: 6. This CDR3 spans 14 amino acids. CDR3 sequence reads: CASSTGLAVYEQYF. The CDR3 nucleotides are TGTGCCAGCAGCACGGGACTAGCAGTTTACGAGCAGTACTTC.

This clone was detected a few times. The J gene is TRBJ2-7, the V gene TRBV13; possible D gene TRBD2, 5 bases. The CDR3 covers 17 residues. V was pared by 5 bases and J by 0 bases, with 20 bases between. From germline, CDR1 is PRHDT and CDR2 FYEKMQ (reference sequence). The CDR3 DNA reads TGTGCCAGCAGCCCCCACCACGGACTGGGAGCCTCCTACGAGCAGTACTTC. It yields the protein CASSPHHGLGASYEQYF.

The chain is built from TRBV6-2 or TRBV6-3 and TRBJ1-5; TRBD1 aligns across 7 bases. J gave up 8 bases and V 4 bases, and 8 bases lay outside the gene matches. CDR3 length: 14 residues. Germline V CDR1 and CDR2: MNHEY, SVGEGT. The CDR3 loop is CASSFQTGFEPQHF. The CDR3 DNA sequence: TGTGCCAGCAGTTTCCAGACAGGGTTTGAGCCCCAGCATTTT.

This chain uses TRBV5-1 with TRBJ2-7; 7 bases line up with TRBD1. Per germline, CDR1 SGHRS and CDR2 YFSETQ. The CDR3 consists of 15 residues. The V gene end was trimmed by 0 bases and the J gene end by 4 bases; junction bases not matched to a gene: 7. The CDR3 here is CASSLGGQSAYEQYF. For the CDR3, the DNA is TGCGCCAGCAGCTTGGGGGGACAGTCAGCTTACGAGCAGTACTTC. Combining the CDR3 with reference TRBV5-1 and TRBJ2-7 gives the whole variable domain KAGVTQTPRYLIKTRGQQVTLSCSPISGHRSVSWYQQTPGQGLQFLFEYFSETQRNKGNFPGRFSGRQFSNSRSEMNVSTLELGDSALYLCASSLGGQSAYEQYFGPGTRLTVT.

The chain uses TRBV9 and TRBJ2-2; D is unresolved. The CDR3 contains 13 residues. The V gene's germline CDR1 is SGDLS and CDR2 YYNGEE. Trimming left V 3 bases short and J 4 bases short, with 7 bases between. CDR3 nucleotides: TGTGCCAGCAGCGCCCTGAGCACCGGGGAGCTGTTTTTT. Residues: CASSALSTGELFF.

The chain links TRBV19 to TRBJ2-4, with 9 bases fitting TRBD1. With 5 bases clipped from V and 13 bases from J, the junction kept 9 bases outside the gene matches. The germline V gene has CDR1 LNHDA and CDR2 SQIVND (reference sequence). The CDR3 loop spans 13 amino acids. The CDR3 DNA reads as TGTGCCAGTAGTGCACCGGGACAGGGTAAACAGTACTTC. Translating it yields CASSAPGQGKQYF.

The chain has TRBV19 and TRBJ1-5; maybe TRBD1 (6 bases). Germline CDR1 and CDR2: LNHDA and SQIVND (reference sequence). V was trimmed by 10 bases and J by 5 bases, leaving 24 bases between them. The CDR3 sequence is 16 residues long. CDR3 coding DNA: TGTGCCACCGGGCCGGGACAAGCCCTGGGGGATCAGCCCCAGCATTTT. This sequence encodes CATGPGQALGDQPQHF.

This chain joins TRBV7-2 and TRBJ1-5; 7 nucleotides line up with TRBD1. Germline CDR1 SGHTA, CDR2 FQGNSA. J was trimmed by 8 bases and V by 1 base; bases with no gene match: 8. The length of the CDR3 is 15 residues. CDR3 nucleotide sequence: TGTGCCAGCAGCTTAGGAGACAGGGCCGGGAAGCCCCAGCATTTT. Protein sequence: CASSLGDRAGKPQHF. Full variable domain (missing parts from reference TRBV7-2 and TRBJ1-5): GAGVSQSPSNKVTEKGKDVELRCDPISGHTALYWYRQSLGQGLEFLIYFQGNSAPDKSGLPSDRFSAERTGGSVSTLTIQRTQQEDSAVYLCASSLGDRAGKPQHFGDGTRLSIL.

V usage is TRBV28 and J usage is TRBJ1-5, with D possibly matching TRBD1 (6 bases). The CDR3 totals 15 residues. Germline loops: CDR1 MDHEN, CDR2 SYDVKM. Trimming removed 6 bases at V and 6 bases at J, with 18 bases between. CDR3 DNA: TGTGCCAGCAGCTATGGAGGAGGGGGGGTTCAGCCCCAGCATTTT. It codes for CASSYGGGGVQPQHF.

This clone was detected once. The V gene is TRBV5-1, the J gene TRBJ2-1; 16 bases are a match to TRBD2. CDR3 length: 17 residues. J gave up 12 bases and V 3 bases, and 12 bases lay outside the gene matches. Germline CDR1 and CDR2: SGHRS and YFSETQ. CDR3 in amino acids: CASSSNSGTSGGAGQFF. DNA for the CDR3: TGCGCCAGCAGCTCGAACTCCGGGACTAGCGGGGGGGCTGGGCAGTTCTTC. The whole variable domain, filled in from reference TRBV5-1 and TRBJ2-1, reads KAGVTQTPRYLIKTRGQQVTLSCSPISGHRSVSWYQQTPGQGLQFLFEYFSETQRNKGNFPGRFSGRQFSNSRSEMNVSTLELGDSALYLCASSSNSGTSGGAGQFFGPGTRLTVL.

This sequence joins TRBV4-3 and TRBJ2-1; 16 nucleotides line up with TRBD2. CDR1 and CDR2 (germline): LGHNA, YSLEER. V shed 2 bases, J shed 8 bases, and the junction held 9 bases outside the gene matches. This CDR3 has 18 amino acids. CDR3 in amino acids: CASSQSGTSGGGRYEQFF. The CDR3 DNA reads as TGCGCCAGCAGCCAATCTGGGACTAGCGGGGGGGGAAGGTATGAGCAGTTCTTC.

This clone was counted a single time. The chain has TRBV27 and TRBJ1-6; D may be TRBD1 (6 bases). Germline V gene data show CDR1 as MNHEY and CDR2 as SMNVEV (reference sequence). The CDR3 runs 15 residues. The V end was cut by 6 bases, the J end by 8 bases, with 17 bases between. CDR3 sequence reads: CASSIQGGGYSPLHF. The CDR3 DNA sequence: TGTGCCAGCAGCATCCAGGGAGGGGGGTATTCACCCCTCCACTTT.

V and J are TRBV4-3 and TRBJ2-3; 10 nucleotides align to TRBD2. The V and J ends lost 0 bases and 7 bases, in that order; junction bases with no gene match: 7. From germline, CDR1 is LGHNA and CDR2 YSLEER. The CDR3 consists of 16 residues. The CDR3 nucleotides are TGCGCCAGCAGCCAAGAAAGGCTAGCGGGAGCGTATACGCAGTATTTT. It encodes CASSQERLAGAYTQYF.

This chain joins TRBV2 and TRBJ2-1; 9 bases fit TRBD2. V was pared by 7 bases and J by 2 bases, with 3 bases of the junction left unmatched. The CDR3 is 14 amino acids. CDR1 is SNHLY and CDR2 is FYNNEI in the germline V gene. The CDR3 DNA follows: TGTGCCAGCACGCCTAGCGGGACCTACAATGAGCAGTTCTTC. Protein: CASTPSGTYNEQFF.

CDR3 bases: TGTGCCAGCAGCACATCGGGGGGCATGTACAATGAGCAGTTCTTC. Translation: CASSTSGGMYNEQFF. The V and J genes are TRBV6-6 and TRBJ2-1; tentatively, D is TRBD2 (7 bases). CDR3 length: 15 residues. Germline CDR1 MNHNY, CDR2 SVGAGI (reference sequence). The V end lost 6 bases, the J end lost 4 bases, and 16 bases lay between the germline ends.

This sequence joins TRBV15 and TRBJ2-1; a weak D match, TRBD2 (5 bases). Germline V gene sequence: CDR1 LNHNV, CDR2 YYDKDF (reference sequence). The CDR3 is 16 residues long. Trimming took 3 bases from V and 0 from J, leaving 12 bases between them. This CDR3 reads CATSRERPGSYNEQFF. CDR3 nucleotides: TGTGCCACCAGCAGGGAGCGGCCCGGCTCCTACAATGAGCAGTTCTTC.

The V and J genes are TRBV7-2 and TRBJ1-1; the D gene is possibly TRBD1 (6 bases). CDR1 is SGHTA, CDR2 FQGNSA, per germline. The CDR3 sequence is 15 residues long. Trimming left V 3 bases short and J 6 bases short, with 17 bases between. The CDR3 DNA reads TGTGCCAGCAGCTTTCGACAGGAACTAAGGGCTGAAGCTTTCTTT. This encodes CASSFRQELRAEAFF.